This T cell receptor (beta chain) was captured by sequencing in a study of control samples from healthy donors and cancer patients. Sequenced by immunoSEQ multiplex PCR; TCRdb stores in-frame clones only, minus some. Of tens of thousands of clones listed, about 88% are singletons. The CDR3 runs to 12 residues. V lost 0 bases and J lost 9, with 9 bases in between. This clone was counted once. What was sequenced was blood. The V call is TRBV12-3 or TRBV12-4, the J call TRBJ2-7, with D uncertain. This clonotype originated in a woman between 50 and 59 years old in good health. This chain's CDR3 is CASSLAGDGQYF. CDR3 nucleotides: TGTGCCAGCAGTTTAGCCGGAGATGGGCAGTACTTC.